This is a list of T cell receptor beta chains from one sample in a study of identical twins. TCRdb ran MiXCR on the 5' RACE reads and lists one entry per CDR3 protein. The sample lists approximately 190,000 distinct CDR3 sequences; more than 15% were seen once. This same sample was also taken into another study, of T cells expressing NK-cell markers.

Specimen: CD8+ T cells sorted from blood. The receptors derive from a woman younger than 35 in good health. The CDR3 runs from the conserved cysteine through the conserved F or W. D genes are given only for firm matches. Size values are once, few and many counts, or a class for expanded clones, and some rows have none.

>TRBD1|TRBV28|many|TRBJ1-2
TGTGCCAGCAGCATGACCCCAGGGGGCGGCTATGGCTACACCTTC
CASSMTPGGGYGYTF
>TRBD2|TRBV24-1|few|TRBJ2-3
TGTGCCACCAGTGATGGTCTGCGGGAGGGAGTGGATACGCAGTATTTT
CATSDGLREGVDTQYF
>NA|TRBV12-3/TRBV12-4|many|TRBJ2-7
TGTGCCAGCAGTCCGGGCGGCCGTGGGGAGCAGTACTTC
CASSPGGRGEQYF
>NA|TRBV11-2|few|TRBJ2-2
TGTGCCAGCAGCCCTGGGCCGGCGGGGGAGCTGTTTTTT
CASSPGPAGELFF
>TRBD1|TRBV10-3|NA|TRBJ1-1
TGTGCCATCAGTGAACCGGGACAGGGTTTCACTGAAGCTTTCTTT
CAISEPGQGFTEAFF
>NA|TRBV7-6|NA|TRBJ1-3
TGTGCCAGCAGCTTAGAGGACAGTACGTTCTCTGGAAACACCATATATTTT
CASSLEDSTFSGNTIYF
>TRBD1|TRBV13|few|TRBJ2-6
TGTGCCAGCAGCTCCCAAAGACAGGGCCAATTCTCATACTCCTCTGGGGCCAACGTCCTGACTTTC
CASSSQRQGQFSYSSGANVLTF
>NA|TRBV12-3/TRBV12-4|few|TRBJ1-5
TGTGCCAGCAGCCCAGGGTGGATGGAGCCCCAGCATTTT
CASSPGWMEPQHF
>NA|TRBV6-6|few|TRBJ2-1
TGTGCCAGCAGTGGCTTGGGGGGTGAGCAGTTCTTC
CASSGLGGEQFF
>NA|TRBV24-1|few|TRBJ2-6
TGTGCCACTTCATACCCTTCAGGGGACTCTGGGGCCAACGTCCTGACTTTC
CATSYPSGDSGANVLTF
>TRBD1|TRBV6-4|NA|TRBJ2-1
TGTGCCAGCAGTGACGGGACAGGGTACAATGAGCAGTTCTTC
CASSDGTGYNEQFF
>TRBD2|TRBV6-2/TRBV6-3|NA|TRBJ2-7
TGTGCCAGCAGTTACTCCGGCGGGGGACCACCCTACGAGCAGTACTTC
CASSYSGGGPPYEQYF
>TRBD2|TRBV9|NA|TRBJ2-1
TGTGCCAGCAGCCCCCCCCCAGCGGGACTAGCGACTGAGCAGTTCTTC
CASSPPPAGLATEQFF
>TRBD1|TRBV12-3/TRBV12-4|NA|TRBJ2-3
TGTGCCAGCAGTCCTCGGGGGACAGGGGGAGGAGATACGCAGTATTTT
CASSPRGTGGGDTQYF
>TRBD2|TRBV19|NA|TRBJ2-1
TGTGCCAGTAGTATAATAGCGGGAGGGGTTACTGAGCAGTTCTTC
CASSIIAGGVTEQFF
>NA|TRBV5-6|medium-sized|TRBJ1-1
TGTGCCAGCAGCTTGTGGCGGGACACTGAAGCTTTCTTT
CASSLWRDTEAFF
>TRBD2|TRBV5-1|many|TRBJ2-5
TGCGCCAGCAGCTCAGGACTAGCGTTTAATGGAGAGACCCAGTACTTC
CASSSGLAFNGETQYF
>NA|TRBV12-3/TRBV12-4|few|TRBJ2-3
TGTGCCAGCAGTTTAGTTTGGGATACGCAGTATTTT
CASSLVWDTQYF
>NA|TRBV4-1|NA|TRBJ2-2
TGCGCCTCAAAAACAGGAATCACCGGGGAGCTGTTTTTT
CASKTGITGELFF
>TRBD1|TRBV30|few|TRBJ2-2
TGTGCCAGACAGCAGGGGGTAGGGTTTACCGGGGAGCTGTTTTTT
CARQQGVGFTGELFF
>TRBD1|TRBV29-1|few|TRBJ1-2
TGCAGCGTTGAAGATAGGCAGGGGGGCACCTTC
CSVEDRQGGTF
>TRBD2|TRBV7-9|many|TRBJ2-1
TGTGCCAGCGGGAAAGCGGGAGTTGGGGAGAATGAGCAGTTCTTC
CASGKAGVGENEQFF
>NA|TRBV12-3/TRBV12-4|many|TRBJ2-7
TGTGCCAGCAGTCAGGGAGGCGAGCAGTACTTC
CASSQGGEQYF
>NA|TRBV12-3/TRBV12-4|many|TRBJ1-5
TGTGCCAGCAGTTTACCCGGGAATCAGCCCCAGCATTTT
CASSLPGNQPQHF
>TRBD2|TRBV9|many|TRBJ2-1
TGTGCCAGCAGCGTGGGACTAGTTCACTACAATGAGCAGTTCTTC
CASSVGLVHYNEQFF
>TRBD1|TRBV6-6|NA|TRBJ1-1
TGTGCCAGCAGTTTCGGGACAGGGACTGAAGCTTTCTTT
CASSFGTGTEAFF
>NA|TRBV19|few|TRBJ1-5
TGTGCCAGTAGTGTCATGGGGGGCTATAGCAATCAGCCCCAGCATTTT
CASSVMGGYSNQPQHF
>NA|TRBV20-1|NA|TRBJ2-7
TGCAGTGCTAGAGATAAGACAGGCCCCCTCTACGAGCAGTACTTC
CSARDKTGPLYEQYF
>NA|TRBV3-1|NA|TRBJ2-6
TGTGCCTGCAGCCAACCGAGCGCTGGGGCCAACGTCCTGACTTTC
CACSQPSAGANVLTF
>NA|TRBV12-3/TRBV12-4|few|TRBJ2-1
TGTGCCAGCAGTTCGGATGAGCAGTTCTTC
CASSSDEQFF
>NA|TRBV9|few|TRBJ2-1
TGTGCCAGCAGCGAGACAGGCAGCGGTGAGCAGTTCTTC
CASSETGSGEQFF
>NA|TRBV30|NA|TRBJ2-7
TGTGCCGGAGAGGGGAGCGTAGCCTACGAGCAGTACTTC
CAGEGSVAYEQYF
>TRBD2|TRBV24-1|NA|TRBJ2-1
TGTGCCACCGGGGAGGGAAGTTCTCATGAGCAGTTCTTC
CATGEGSSHEQFF
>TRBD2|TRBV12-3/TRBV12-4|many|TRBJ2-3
TGTGCCAGCAGTTTCTCCGGCGGGGGGGCCCCAGATACGCAGTATTTT
CASSFSGGGAPDTQYF
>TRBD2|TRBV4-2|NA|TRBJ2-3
TGTGCCAGCAGCCAAGCACTAGCGGGCACAGATACGCAGTATTTT
CASSQALAGTDTQYF
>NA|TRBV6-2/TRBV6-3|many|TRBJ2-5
TGTGCCAGCACCCTCAGTGGGGCCCGAGAGACCCAGTACTTC
CASTLSGARETQYF
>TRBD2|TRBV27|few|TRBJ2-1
TGTGCCAGCAGTCCCGTGACTAGCGGGGCTGGTGAGCAGTTCTTC
CASSPVTSGAGEQFF
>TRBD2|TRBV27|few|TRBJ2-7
TGTGCCAGCAGATACGGGACTAGCGTCTCCTACGAGCAGTACTTC
CASRYGTSVSYEQYF
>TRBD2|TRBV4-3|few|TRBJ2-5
TGCGCCAGCAGCCATGCCCTAGCGGGAGTTCGAGAGACCCAGTACTTC
CASSHALAGVRETQYF
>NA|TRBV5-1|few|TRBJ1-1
TGCGCCAGCAGCTTGAGTGAGAATGGGAACACTGAAGCTTTCTTT
CASSLSENGNTEAFF
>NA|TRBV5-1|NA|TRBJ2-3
TGCGCCAGCAGCTTGGCTATGGGGGTCGGGGATACGCAGTATTTT
CASSLAMGVGDTQYF
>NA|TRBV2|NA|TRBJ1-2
TGTGCCAGCATAGAGGGGGGCTATGGCTACACCTTC
CASIEGGYGYTF
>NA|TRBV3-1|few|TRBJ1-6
TGTGCCAGCAGCCAAGAGCCGGGGATCAATTCACCCCTCCACTTT
CASSQEPGINSPLHF
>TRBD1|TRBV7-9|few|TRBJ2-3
TGTGCCAGCAGCTCATCCCGGACAGGTCGCACAGATACGCAGTATTTT
CASSSSRTGRTDTQYF
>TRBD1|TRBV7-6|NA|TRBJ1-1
TGTGCCAGCAGCTTACGTGGGGCGACAGGGACCATGAACACTGAAGCTTTCTTT
CASSLRGATGTMNTEAFF
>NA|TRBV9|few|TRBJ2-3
TGTGCCAGCAGCGTACCCCTGGGGGCTAGCACAGATACGCAGTATTTT
CASSVPLGASTDTQYF
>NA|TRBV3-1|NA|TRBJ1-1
TGTGCCTCCTGCCAAGATGGAGGGGGGCTCACTGAAGCTTTCTTT
CASCQDGGGLTEAFF
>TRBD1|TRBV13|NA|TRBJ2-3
TGTGCCAGCAGCACGGCCCTCCAGGGGGTTGGTACGCAGTATTTT
CASSTALQGVGTQYF
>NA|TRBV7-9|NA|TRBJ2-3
TGTGCCAGCAGCTTGGCCACGTCCGCAGATACGCAGTATTTT
CASSLATSADTQYF
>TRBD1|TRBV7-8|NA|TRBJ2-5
TGTGACAGCAGGGACAACCGGGACAGCTACCAAGAGACCCAGTACTTC
CDSRDNRDSYQETQYF